This T cell receptor (beta chain) was sequenced during a study of T-cell reconstitution after alpha-beta-depleted transplantation in children (dated by TCRdb to 2016 to 2017). Concerning the study at large: Using TCR repertoire profiling, the study followed T-cell immune reconstitution in a quantitative way in children after TCRalphabeta/CD19-depleted allogeneic hematopoietic cell transplantation.

The protocol used for the library was PCR. Sequenced using an Illumina HiSeq 2500. TCR library preparation used molecular barcoding, with unique molecular identifiers applied to normalize quantification of the TCRbeta repertoire. Using fastp at Q25 and MiXCR, TCRdb reprocessed the public reads and kept productive beta chains. Here each entry gathers all rows of one CDR3 protein and keeps the most common genes and DNA. Within this sample are about 270,000 distinct CDR3 sequences, with around 9.6% of them counted one time only. Roughly 9.1% of the sample rests with the top ten. This clonotype was counted only a few times. What this receptor recognizes is not known. It has no much larger one-base neighbor in the sample; base qualities were not kept. The material was PBMCs from the stem cell graft donor, obtained from the stem cell graft. The TCR comes from a human donor who donated a stem cell graft to a child with SCID.

The CDR3 region has the sequence CASSYVDRVDGYTF. The DNA sequence is TGTGCCAGCAGTTACGTTGACAGGGTTGACGGCTACACCTTC. The rearrangement combines TRBV6-5 with TRBJ1-2, and 7 junction bases match TRBD1. Including cysteine and phenylalanine, the CDR3 has 14 amino acids. Only the CDR3 DNA stays, 42 bases, in frame from base 1. Looking up the germline V gene yields CDR1 MNHEY and CDR2 SVGAGI. Relative to germline, V is missing 2 bases and J is missing 8 bases, with 8 bases of the junction outside any gene match.